The TCR beta chain under discussion was sequenced for a study of CD8 T cells in Susac syndrome. Only one count was recorded for this clonotype. CDR1 LNHDA and CDR2 SQIVND come from the germline V gene (reference sequence). The V end was cut by 2 bases, the J end by 4 bases, with 4 bases between. CDR3 size: 12 residues. Reverse transcription used about 0.45 to 1 ug RNA and random hexamers. Each CDR3 protein gets one entry after TCRdb re-called the immunoSEQ multiplex PCR reads with MiXCR. The top ten hold over 0.07% of the sample, which has roughly 120,000 distinct CDR3 sequences, around 94% seen once.

The sequence came from a human donor in good health. The material sequenced was CD4+ T cells from PBMCs. The rearrangement uses TRBV19 and TRBJ2-3; D is unresolved. The CDR3 nucleotides read TGTGCCAGTAGTATAATCGCAGATACGCAGTATTTT. Translated, it gives CASSIIADTQYF.